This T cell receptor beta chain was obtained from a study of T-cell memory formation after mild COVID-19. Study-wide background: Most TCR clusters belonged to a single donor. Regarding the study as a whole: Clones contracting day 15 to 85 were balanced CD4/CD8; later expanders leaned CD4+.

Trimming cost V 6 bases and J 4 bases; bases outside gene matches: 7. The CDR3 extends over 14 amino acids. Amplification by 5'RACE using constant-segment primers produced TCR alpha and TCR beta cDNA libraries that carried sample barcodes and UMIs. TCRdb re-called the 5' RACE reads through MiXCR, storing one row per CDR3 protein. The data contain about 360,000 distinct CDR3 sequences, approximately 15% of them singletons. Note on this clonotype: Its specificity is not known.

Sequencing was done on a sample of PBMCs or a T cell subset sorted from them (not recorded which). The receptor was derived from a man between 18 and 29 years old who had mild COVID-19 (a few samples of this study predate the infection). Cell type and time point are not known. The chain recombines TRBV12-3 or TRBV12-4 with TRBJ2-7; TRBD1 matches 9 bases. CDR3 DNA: TGTGCCAGCAGACCCGTGGACAGGGGTTACGAGCAGTACTTC. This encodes CASRPVDRGYEQYF.